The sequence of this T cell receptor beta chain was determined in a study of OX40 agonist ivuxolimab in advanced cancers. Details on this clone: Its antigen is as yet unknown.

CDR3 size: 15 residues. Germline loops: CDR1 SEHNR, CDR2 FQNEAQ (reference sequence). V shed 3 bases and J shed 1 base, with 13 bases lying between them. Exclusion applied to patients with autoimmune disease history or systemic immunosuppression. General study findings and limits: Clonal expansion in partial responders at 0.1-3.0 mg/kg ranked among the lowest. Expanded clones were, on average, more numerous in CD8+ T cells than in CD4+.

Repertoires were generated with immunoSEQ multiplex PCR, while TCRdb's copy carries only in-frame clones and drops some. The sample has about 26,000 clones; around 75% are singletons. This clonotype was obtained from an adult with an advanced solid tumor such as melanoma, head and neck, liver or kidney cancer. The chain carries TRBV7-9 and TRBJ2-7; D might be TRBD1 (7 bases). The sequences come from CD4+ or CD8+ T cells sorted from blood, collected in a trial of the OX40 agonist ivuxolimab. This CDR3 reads CASSFPPGGSYEQYF. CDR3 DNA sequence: TGTGCCAGCAGCTTTCCCCCAGGGGGGTCCTACGAGCAGTACTTC.